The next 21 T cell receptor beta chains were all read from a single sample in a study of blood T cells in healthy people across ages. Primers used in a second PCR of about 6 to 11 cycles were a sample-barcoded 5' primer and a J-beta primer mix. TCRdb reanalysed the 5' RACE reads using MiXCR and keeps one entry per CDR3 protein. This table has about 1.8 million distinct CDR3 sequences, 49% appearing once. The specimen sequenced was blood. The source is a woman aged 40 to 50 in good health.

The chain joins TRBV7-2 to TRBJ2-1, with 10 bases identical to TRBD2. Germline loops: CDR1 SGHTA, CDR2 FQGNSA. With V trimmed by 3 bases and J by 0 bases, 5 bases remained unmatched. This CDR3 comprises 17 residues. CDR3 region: CASSFAGTSDSYNEQFF. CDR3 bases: TGTGCCAGCAGCTTCGCCGGGACTAGCGACTCCTACAATGAGCAGTTCTTC.

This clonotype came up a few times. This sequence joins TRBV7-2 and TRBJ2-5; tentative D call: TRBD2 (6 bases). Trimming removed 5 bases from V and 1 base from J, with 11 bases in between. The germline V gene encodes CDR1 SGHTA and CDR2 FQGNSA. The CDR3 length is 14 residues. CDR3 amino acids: CASSGGAVQETQYF. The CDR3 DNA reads TGTGCCAGCAGCGGAGGGGCAGTCCAAGAGACCCAGTACTTC.

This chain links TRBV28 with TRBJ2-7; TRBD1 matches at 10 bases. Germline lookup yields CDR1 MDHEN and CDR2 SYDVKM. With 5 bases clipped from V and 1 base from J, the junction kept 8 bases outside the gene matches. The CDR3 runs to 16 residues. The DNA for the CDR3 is TGTGCCAGCAGTCGTCCGGGGACAGGGGCATCCTACGAGCAGTACTTC. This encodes CASSRPGTGASYEQYF.

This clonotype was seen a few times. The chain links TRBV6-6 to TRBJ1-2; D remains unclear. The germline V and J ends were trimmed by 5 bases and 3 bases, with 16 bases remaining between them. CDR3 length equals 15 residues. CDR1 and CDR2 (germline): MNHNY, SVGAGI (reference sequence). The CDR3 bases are TGTGCCAGCAGTAAAACTGGGAGCAGTGACTATGGCTACACCTTC. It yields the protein CASSKTGSSDYGYTF.

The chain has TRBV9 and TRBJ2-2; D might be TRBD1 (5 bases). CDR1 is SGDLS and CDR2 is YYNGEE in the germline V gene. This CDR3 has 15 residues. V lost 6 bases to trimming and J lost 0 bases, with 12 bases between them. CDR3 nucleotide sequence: TGTGCCAGCAATGTTGGGGCCGCGAACACCGGGGAGCTGTTTTTT. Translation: CASNVGAANTGELFF.

The CDR3 reads CSVGGGTGQNIQYF. CDR3 sequence (DNA): TGCAGCGTTGGAGGGGGGACAGGGCAAAACATTCAGTACTTC. The chain couples TRBV29-1 to TRBJ2-4; 9 bases align to TRBD1. The ends lost 4 bases at V and 5 bases at J; junction bases unmatched: 6. The CDR3 covers 14 residues. Germline loops: CDR1 SQVTM, CDR2 ANQGSEA.

CDR3 in amino acids: CASSEQSGGEQYF. Here the CDR3 DNA reads TGTGCCAGCAGTGAGCAAAGCGGGGGCGAGCAGTACTTC. The chain employs TRBV6-1 and TRBJ2-7, with 8 bases matching TRBD2. The CDR3 covers 13 residues. V was clipped by 3 bases and J by 6 bases; unmatched bases: 4. Germline V gives CDR1 MNHNS, CDR2 SASEGT.

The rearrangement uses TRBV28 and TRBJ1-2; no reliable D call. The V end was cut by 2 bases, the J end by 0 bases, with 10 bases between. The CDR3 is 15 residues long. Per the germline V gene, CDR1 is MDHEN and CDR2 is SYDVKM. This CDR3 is CASSLLANSNYGYTF. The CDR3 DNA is TGTGCCAGCAGTTTACTGGCGAACTCTAACTATGGCTACACCTTC.

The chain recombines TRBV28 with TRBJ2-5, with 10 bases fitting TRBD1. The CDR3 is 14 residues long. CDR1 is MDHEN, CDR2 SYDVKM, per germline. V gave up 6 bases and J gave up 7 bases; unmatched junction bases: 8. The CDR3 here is CASRSGQGWGTQYF. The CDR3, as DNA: TGTGCCAGCAGATCGGGACAGGGGTGGGGGACCCAGTACTTC.

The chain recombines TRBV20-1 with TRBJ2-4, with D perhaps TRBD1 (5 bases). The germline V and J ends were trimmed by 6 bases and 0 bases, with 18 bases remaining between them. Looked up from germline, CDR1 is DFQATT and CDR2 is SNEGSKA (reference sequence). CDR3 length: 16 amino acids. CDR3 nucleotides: TGCAGTGCGGCAGACAGCTTAGAAATAGCCAAAAACATTCAGTACTTC. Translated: CSAADSLEIAKNIQYF.

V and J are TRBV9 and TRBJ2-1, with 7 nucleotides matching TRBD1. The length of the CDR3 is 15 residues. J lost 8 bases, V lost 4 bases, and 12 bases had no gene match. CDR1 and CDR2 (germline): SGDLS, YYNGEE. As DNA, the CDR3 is TGTGCCAGCAGCCCGAGACAGGGTACATCGCATGAGCAGTTCTTC. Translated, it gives CASSPRQGTSHEQFF.

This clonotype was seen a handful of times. The CDR3 loop is CSARDSRLAKADTQYF. In DNA form, the CDR3 reads TGCAGTGCTAGAGATTCTAGACTAGCGAAGGCAGATACGCAGTATTTT. The rearrangement uses TRBV20-1 and TRBJ2-3, with TRBD2 matching 8 bases. The CDR3 sequence is 16 residues long. The trim removed 0 bases at V and 4 bases at J, leaving 9 bases unmatched. Looked up from germline, CDR1 is DFQATT and CDR2 is SNEGSKA (reference sequence).

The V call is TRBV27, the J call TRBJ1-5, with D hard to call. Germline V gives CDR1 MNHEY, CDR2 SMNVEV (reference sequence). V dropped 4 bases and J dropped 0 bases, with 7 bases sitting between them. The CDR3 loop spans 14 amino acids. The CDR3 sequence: CASSSLYSNQPQHF. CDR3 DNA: TGTGCCAGCAGTTCCCTTTATAGCAATCAGCCCCAGCATTTT.

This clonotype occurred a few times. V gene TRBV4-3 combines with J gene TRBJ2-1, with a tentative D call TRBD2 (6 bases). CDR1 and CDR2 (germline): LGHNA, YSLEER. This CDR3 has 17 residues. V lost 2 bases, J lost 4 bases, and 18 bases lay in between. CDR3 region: CASSQSRGGGVYNEQFF. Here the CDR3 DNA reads TGCGCCAGCAGCCAATCCCGCGGCGGCGGGGTATACAATGAGCAGTTCTTC.

CDR3 region: CASSYRPPQRRTDTQYF. CDR3 nucleotide sequence: TGTGCCAGCAGTTACCGCCCCCCACAGAGACGCACAGATACGCAGTATTTT. This sequence joins TRBV6-6 and TRBJ2-3; D uncertain. The germline CDR1 and CDR2 sequences are MNHNY and SVGAGI (reference sequence). This CDR3 is 17 amino acids long. The ends were cut back, 2 bases at V and 1 base at J, with 16 bases in the middle.

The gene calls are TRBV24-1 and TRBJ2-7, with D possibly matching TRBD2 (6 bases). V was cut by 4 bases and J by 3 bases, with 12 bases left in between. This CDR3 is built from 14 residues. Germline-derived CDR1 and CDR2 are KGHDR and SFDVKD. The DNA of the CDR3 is TGTGCCACCAGTGACCCTAGCGCCGGCTACGAGCAGTACTTC. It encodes CATSDPSAGYEQYF.

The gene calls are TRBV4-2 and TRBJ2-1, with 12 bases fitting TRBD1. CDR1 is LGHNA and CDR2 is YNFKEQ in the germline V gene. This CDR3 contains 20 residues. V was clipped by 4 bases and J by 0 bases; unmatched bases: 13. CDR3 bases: TGTGCCAGCAGCCCCATAAGGGGACAGGGGGCTGAGAGCTCCTACAATGAGCAGTTCTTC. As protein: CASSPIRGQGAESSYNEQFF.

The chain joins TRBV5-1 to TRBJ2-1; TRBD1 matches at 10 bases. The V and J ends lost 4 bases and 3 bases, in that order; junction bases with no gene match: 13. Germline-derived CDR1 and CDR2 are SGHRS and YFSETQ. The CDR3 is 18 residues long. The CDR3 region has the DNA TGCGCCAGCAGCCCGGGGGGGACAGGGGAGGCCTACTACAATGAGCAGTTCTTC. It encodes CASSPGGTGEAYYNEQFF.

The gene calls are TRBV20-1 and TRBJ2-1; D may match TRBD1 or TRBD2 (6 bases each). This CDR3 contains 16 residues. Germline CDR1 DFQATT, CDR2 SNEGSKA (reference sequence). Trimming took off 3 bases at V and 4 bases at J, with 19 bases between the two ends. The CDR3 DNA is TGCAGTGCTAGCCCGGTCGCCAGGGGAGGATACAATGAGCAGTTCTTC. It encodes CSASPVARGGYNEQFF.

CDR3 protein: CSARDHQYSNQPQHF. The CDR3 DNA is TGCAGTGCTAGAGATCATCAATATAGCAATCAGCCCCAGCATTTT. The chain has TRBV20-1 and TRBJ1-5; unclear D gene. The CDR3 consists of 15 residues. Germline V gene lookup returns CDR1 DFQATT and CDR2 SNEGSKA (reference sequence). Trimming stripped 0 bases from V and 0 bases from J, with 9 bases between.

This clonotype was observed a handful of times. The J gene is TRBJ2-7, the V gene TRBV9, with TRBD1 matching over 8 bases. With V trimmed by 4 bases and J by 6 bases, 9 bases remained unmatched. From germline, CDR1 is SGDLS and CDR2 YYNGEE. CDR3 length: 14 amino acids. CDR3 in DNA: TGTGCCAGCAGCCCGACAGGGGCGGTGTCCGAGCAGTACTTC. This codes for CASSPTGAVSEQYF.